What follows are 13 T cell receptor beta chains derived from one specimen sequenced in a study of immune reconstitution after stem cell transplant in scleroderma. TCRdb re-called the RT-PCR reads with MiXCR, one entry per CDR3 protein. The profile shows 2,100 or so distinct CDR3 sequences, around 9.1% of them singletons. Sample acquisition took place before or after autologous hematopoietic stem cell transplantation (not recorded which). These receptors all stem from a male donor with systemic sclerosis.

This clonotype was seen more than once but under ten times. V usage is TRBV27 and J usage is TRBJ2-6; D uncertain. V lost 0 bases and J 0 bases, leaving 3 bases between the germline ends. The CDR3 spans 15 residues. From germline, CDR1 is MNHEY and CDR2 SMNVEV (reference sequence). CDR3 amino acids: CASSLSSSGANVLTF. DNA of the CDR3: TGTGCCAGCAGTTTATCTTCCTCTGGGGCCAACGTCCTGACTTTC.

This clonotype is labeled as medium-sized. The V gene is TRBV6-2 or TRBV6-3, the J gene TRBJ1-5; D remains unclear. Trimming cost V 1 base and J 6 bases, with 7 bases left between them. CDR3 length equals 13 residues. CDR1 MNHEY and CDR2 SVGEGT come from the germline V gene. The CDR3 here is CASSYLEAQPQHF. The CDR3 DNA sequence: TGTGCCAGCAGTTACTTAGAGGCTCAGCCCCAGCATTTT.

This clonotype was seen only a few times. The V call is TRBV20-1, the J call TRBJ2-7, with D maybe TRBD2 (6 bases). The CDR3 has 14 residues. Trimming cost V 7 bases and J 0 bases, with 16 bases left between them. Germline loops: CDR1 DFQATT, CDR2 SNEGSKA (reference sequence). The chain's CDR3 is CSGKGGAPSYEQYF. CDR3 coding DNA: TGCAGTGGTAAAGGCGGGGCGCCCTCCTACGAGCAGTACTTC.

This rearrangement joins TRBV19 to TRBJ2-3; D ambiguous. CDR1 and CDR2 from the germline V gene are LNHDA and SQIVND (reference sequence). The CDR3 length is 12 residues. V gave up 6 bases and J gave up 6 bases, with 10 bases separating them. CDR3 in DNA: TGTGCCAGTAGATCCGGTGCGGATACGCAGTATTTT. Its translation is CASRSGADTQYF.

The chain joins TRBV5-5 to TRBJ2-6; D remains ambiguous. The V end was cut by 2 bases, the J end by 2 bases, with 11 bases between. Germline-derived CDR1 and CDR2 are SGHKS and YYEKEE (reference sequence). The CDR3 is 16 amino acids. As DNA, the CDR3 is TGTGCCAGCAGCTTTACCACTTTAGCTGGGGCCAACGTCCTGACTTTC. Its translation: CASSFTTLAGANVLTF.

This clonotype is termed medium-sized. This chain uses TRBV5-1 with TRBJ1-2; D remains ambiguous. The CDR3 totals 12 residues. Deletions cut 1 base from V and 8 bases from J, with 9 bases between. Looked up from germline, CDR1 is SGHRS and CDR2 is YFSETQ. CDR3 DNA sequence: TGCGCCAGCAGCTTGAAAAGGGTCGGCTACACCTTC. Translated: CASSLKRVGYTF.

This clonotype ranks as medium-sized. J is TRBJ1-2 and V is TRBV6-2 or TRBV6-3; D may be TRBD1 (5 bases). Per germline, CDR1 MNHEY and CDR2 SVGEGT. The V and J ends lost 2 bases and 8 bases respectively, with 15 bases between them. CDR3 length equals 14 residues. The CDR3 region is CASSYTGPAWGYTF. The CDR3 DNA reads as TGTGCCAGCAGTTACACGGGACCTGCCTGGGGCTACACCTTC.

The chain links TRBV5-6 to TRBJ2-5; TRBD2 agrees at 11 bases. V was clipped by 3 bases and J by 5 bases; unmatched bases: 9. This CDR3 contains 16 residues. CDR1 is SGHDT, CDR2 YYEEEE, per germline. The CDR3 loop reads CASSYPGLAVDETQYF. The CDR3 DNA reads TGTGCCAGCAGCTACCCGGGACTAGCGGTCGATGAGACCCAGTACTTC.

This clonotype is labeled medium-sized. V gene TRBV19 combines with J gene TRBJ2-4; 13 bases fit TRBD2. This CDR3 has 19 residues. The V gene end was trimmed by 3 bases and the J gene end by 0 bases; junction bases not matched to a gene: 8. CDR1 is LNHDA, CDR2 SQIVND, per germline (reference sequence). The CDR3 spells CASSISTSGGLLAKNIQYF. The CDR3 coding sequence is TGTGCCAGTAGTATTTCGACTAGCGGGGGGCTCCTAGCCAAAAACATTCAGTACTTC.

Only a few counts were recorded for this clonotype. The rearrangement uses TRBV20-1 and TRBJ2-7; unclear D gene. This CDR3 is built from 13 residues. Germline V gene sequence: CDR1 DFQATT, CDR2 SNEGSKA (reference sequence). Trimming took off 5 bases at V and 0 bases at J, with 11 bases between the two ends. The CDR3, as DNA: TGCAGTGCTGACGACGCGGCCTCCTACGAGCAGTACTTC. Translated, it gives CSADDAASYEQYF.

This clonotype was recorded a few times. The rearrangement joins TRBV5-1 to TRBJ1-1; TRBD1 matches 9 bases. J was trimmed by 4 bases and V by 2 bases; bases with no gene match: 6. The germline gives CDR1 SGHRS, CDR2 YFSETQ. This CDR3 contains 15 residues. The CDR3 protein is CASSFGTGIGTEAFF. CDR3 DNA: TGCGCCAGCAGCTTCGGGACAGGGATAGGCACTGAAGCTTTCTTT.

This clonotype counts as medium-sized (0.01 to 0.1%). V and J are TRBV6-5 and TRBJ1-2; 9 bases line up with TRBD1. The length of the CDR3 is 15 residues. Unmatched junction bases numbered 12, after V lost 6 bases and J lost 7 bases. Germline CDR1 reads MNHEY; CDR2 reads SVGAGI. CDR3 sequence reads: CASSNPPGQGGGYTF. The CDR3 DNA is TGTGCCAGCAGCAACCCACCGGGACAGGGTGGTGGCTACACCTTC.

This clonotype was counted a single time. The chain combines TRBV28 with TRBJ1-2; 10 bases are a match to TRBD1. The V gene's germline CDR1 is MDHEN and CDR2 SYDVKM. There are 15 residues in the CDR3. The J segment lost 3 bases and the V segment lost 4 bases, leaving 5 bases of the junction unmatched. CDR3: CASSSGQGIDYGYTF. The CDR3 bases are TGTGCCAGCAGTTCGGGACAGGGGATCGACTATGGCTACACCTTC.